Each of the 22 T cell receptor beta chains below was sequenced from the same sample in a study of early T cells in non-severe SARS-CoV-2 infection. Each CDR3 protein gets one entry after TCRdb re-called the 5' RACE reads with MiXCR. The sample consists of 70,000 to 85,000 distinct CDR3 sequences, around 5% of them appearing once. The sample consisted of whole blood, taken at baseline. The receptors were sampled from an adult who was a healthcare worker with PCR-confirmed SARS-CoV-2 infection or an uninfected control (not recorded which).

The V gene is TRBV2, the J gene TRBJ2-1; D is ambiguous. Trimming cost V 3 bases and J 5 bases, with 11 bases left between them. The CDR3 runs to 14 residues. Germline V gene lookup returns CDR1 SNHLY and CDR2 FYNNEI. DNA for the CDR3: TGTGCCAGCAGTGATGCGGAGTTTCACAATGAGCAGTTCTTC. Encoded protein: CASSDAEFHNEQFF.

This clonotype was seen ten or more times. The V and J genes are TRBV29-1 and TRBJ1-1, with a weak D call TRBD1 (6 bases). V was trimmed by 6 bases and J by 2 bases, leaving 13 bases between them. Germline assignment: CDR1 SQVTM and CDR2 ANQGSEA. CDR3 length equals 13 residues. The CDR3 DNA reads as TGCAGCGTCTACCTGGACAGCAACACTGAAGCTTTCTTT. It specifies CSVYLDSNTEAFF. Looking up the rest from reference TRBV29-1 and TRBJ1-1 gives the full variable domain: SAVISQKPSRDICQRGTSLTIQCQVDSQVTMMFWYRQQPGQSLTLIATANQGSEATYESGFVIDKFPISRPNLTFSTLTVSNMSPEDSSIYLCSVYLDSNTEAFFGQGTRLTVV.

This clonotype was observed many times. The CDR3 DNA reads TGTGCCAGCAGCCCTGAGTGGCGAGAGGTACCCGAGCAGTACTTC. Translation: CASSPEWREVPEQYF. The chain carries TRBV6-6 and TRBJ2-7; D not certain. Per germline, CDR1 MNHNY and CDR2 SVGAGI (reference sequence). Deletions cut 6 bases from V and 6 bases from J, with 21 bases between. The CDR3 is 15 residues long.

This clonotype was seen just once. A read error may be the cause here, since a much bigger clone is one base away. The gene calls are TRBV20-1 and TRBJ1-2; 8 nucleotides match TRBD1. This CDR3 contains 12 residues. Germline V gene lookup returns CDR1 DFQATT and CDR2 SNEGSKA (reference sequence). The CDR3 DNA follows: TGCAGTGCTAGGACAGGGGACTGTGGCCACACCTTC. The encoded protein is CSARTGDCGHTF.

This clonotype was counted a few times. This chain uses TRBV21-1 with TRBJ2-2. TRBV21-1 is a pseudogene. The CDR3 covers 18 residues. CDR3 coding DNA: TGTGCCAGCAGCAAAGTTCTTTCCGGTACTTCAAACACCGGGGAGCTGTTTTTT. The encoded protein is CASSKVLSGTSNTGELFF.

This clonotype has a count of ten or more. The V and J genes are TRBV29-1 and TRBJ1-1, with D uncertain. This CDR3 region has 12 residues. Trimming took 8 bases from V and 1 from J, leaving 11 bases between them. Germline CDR1 is SQVTM and CDR2 is ANQGSEA. For the CDR3, the DNA is TGCAGCTCTGGCCGGGGGAACACTGAAGCTTTCTTT. It yields the protein CSSGRGNTEAFF. The variable domain in full, completed from reference TRBV29-1 and TRBJ1-1, reads SAVISQKPSRDICQRGTSLTIQCQVDSQVTMMFWYRQQPGQSLTLIATANQGSEATYESGFVIDKFPISRPNLTFSTLTVSNMSPEDSSIYLCSSGRGNTEAFFGQGTRLTVV.

This clonotype has a handful of counts. The CDR3, as DNA: TGTGCCAGCAGTGGACGATACAGGGGGATCAACGAGCAGTACTTC. This encodes CASSGRYRGINEQYF. The chain joins TRBV25-1 to TRBJ2-7, with 8 bases aligning to TRBD1. The junction had 10 bases not matched to a gene; V was cut back by 4 bases and J by 5 bases. The CDR3 is 15 amino acids. Germline values: CDR1 MGHDK, CDR2 SYGVNS.

V and J are TRBV7-9 and TRBJ2-2, with 11 positions matching TRBD1. CDR3 size: 16 residues. Germline CDR1 SEHNR, CDR2 FQNEAQ (reference sequence). The V gene end was trimmed by 1 base and the J gene end by 6 bases; junction bases not matched to a gene: 4. For the CDR3, the DNA is TGTGCCAGCAGCTTAGAGGACAGGGGGCGAGCCGGGGAGCTGTTTTTT. As protein: CASSLEDRGRAGELFF.

This clonotype was found a few times. The chain carries TRBV9 and TRBJ1-5; D gene unclear. The CDR3 is 15 residues long. The germline V and J ends were trimmed by 4 bases and 3 bases, with 14 bases remaining between them. Germline V gene sequence: CDR1 SGDLS, CDR2 YYNGEE. The CDR3 spells CASSLPKPLNQPQHF. The CDR3 nucleotides read TGTGCCAGCAGCTTACCTAAGCCCCTCAATCAGCCCCAGCATTTT.

Ten or more counts support this clonotype. The chain is built from TRBV7-8 and TRBJ2-7; possible D gene TRBD2, 6 bases. This CDR3 is built from 12 residues. V lost 6 bases and J 6 bases, leaving 12 bases between the germline ends. The germline V gene has CDR1 SGHVS and CDR2 FQNEAQ. The CDR3 coding sequence is TGTGCCAGCAGTATGGGGGGAGGCGAGCAGTACTTC. It yields the protein CASSMGGGEQYF.

The rearrangement joins TRBV12-3 or TRBV12-4 to TRBJ2-3, with 8 bases lining up with TRBD2. The CDR3 has 12 residues. V was pared by 10 bases and J by 4 bases, with 4 bases of the junction left unmatched. The CDR3 DNA sequence: TGTGCCACCGCGGGGGGTGCAGATACGCAGTATTTT. It specifies CATAGGADTQYF.

This clonotype has ten or more counts. The chain uses TRBV6-6 and TRBJ2-7; TRBD1 matches at 7 bases. The V gene end was trimmed by 7 bases and the J gene end by 0 bases; junction bases not matched to a gene: 6. CDR1 is MNHNY and CDR2 is SVGAGI in the germline V gene (reference sequence). The CDR3 consists of 14 residues. The chain's CDR3 is CASTSDRNSYEQYF. CDR3 nucleotide sequence: TGTGCCAGCACCTCGGACAGGAACTCCTACGAGCAGTACTTC.

This clonotype has at least ten counts. V gene TRBV28 combines with J gene TRBJ1-6, with 9 bases lining up with TRBD1. Trimming cost V 3 bases and J 8 bases; bases outside gene matches: 5. CDR1 and CDR2 from the germline V gene are MDHEN and SYDVKM. This CDR3 is built from 15 residues. The CDR3 loop reads CASSFPGQGDSPLHF. The CDR3 coding sequence is TGTGCCAGCAGTTTCCCGGGACAGGGAGATTCACCCCTCCACTTT.

This clonotype was seen repeatedly, ten times or more. The chain couples TRBV19 to TRBJ2-5, with D perhaps TRBD2 (6 bases). Germline loops: CDR1 LNHDA, CDR2 SQIVND (reference sequence). The ends were cut back, 3 bases at V and 7 bases at J, with 18 bases in the middle. The CDR3 sequence is 15 residues long. This chain's CDR3 is CASSITRGAGGTQYF. CDR3 DNA sequence: TGTGCCAGTAGTATTACCCGAGGGGCCGGGGGGACCCAGTACTTC.

This clonotype was found many times. This chain uses TRBV7-2 with TRBJ2-7, with 9 nucleotides matching TRBD1. The germline gives CDR1 SGHTA, CDR2 FQGNSA. The CDR3 sequence is 14 residues long. The V and J ends lost 5 bases and 4 bases, in that order; junction bases with no gene match: 6. For the CDR3, the DNA is TGTGCCAGCAGCACGTACAGGGGGCAGTACGAGCAGTACTTC. Translated, it gives CASSTYRGQYEQYF.

This clonotype was observed a few times. The chain carries TRBV7-2 and TRBJ1-4; no definite D call. The V end lost 5 bases, the J end lost 7 bases, and 11 bases lay between the germline ends. The CDR3 spans 13 residues. Germline lookup yields CDR1 SGHTA and CDR2 FQGNSA. CDR3 region: CASSLRGFEKLFF. DNA of the CDR3: TGTGCCAGCAGCCTCCGCGGGTTTGAAAAACTGTTTTTT. The full variable domain, with the rest looked up from reference TRBV7-2 and TRBJ1-4, is GAGVSQSPSNKVTEKGKDVELRCDPISGHTALYWYRQSLGQGLEFLIYFQGNSAPDKSGLPSDRFSAERTGGSVSTLTIQRTQQEDSAVYLCASSLRGFEKLFFGSGTQLSVL.

This clonotype was observed a handful of times. Compared with germline, one end of the junction differs, possibly owing to a read error. The chain uses TRBV10-3 and TRBJ2-5; 8 nucleotides line up with TRBD2. This CDR3 is built from 15 residues. The germline gives CDR1 ENHRY, CDR2 SYGVKD. The CDR3 here is CATSRAGENQETQYF. CDR3 nucleotide sequence: TGTGCCACCAGTAGAGCGGGAGAGAACCAAGAGACCCAGTACTTC.

This clonotype was counted ten times or more. The chain combines TRBV7-9 with TRBJ1-4, with 7 nucleotides matching TRBD1. The V and J ends lost 5 bases and 7 bases, in that order; junction bases with no gene match: 10. CDR3 length: 15 amino acids. Germline V CDR1 and CDR2: SEHNR, FQNEAQ (reference sequence). The CDR3 DNA follows: TGTGCCAGCAGCCCACTGACAGGGATGGGTGAAAAACTGTTTTTT. Residues: CASSPLTGMGEKLFF.

The chain links TRBV18 to TRBJ1-2; 9 bases are a match to TRBD1. Germline values: CDR1 KGHSH, CDR2 LQKENI. Trimming cost V 5 bases and J 4 bases; bases outside gene matches: 8. This CDR3 spans 15 amino acids. The CDR3 DNA sequence: TGTGCCAGCTCATTGGGACAGGGTCCGACCTATGGCTACACCTTC. Amino acids: CASSLGQGPTYGYTF. The full variable domain, completed using reference TRBV18 and TRBJ1-2, is NAGVMQNPRHLVRRRGQEARLRCSPMKGHSHVYWYRQLPEEGLKFMVYLQKENIIDESGMPKERFSAEFPKEGPSILRIQQVVRGDSAAYFCASSLGQGPTYGYTFGSGTRLTVV.

Many counts were recorded for this clonotype. The chain has TRBV11-2 and TRBJ1-1; a weak D match, TRBD1 (5 bases). Deletions cut 0 bases from V and 6 bases from J, with 8 bases between. Germline V gene sequence: CDR1 SGHAT, CDR2 FQNNGV. The CDR3 has 13 residues. The CDR3 loop is CASSLDRDAEAFF. CDR3 DNA: TGTGCCAGCAGCTTAGACAGGGACGCTGAAGCTTTCTTT.

This clonotype was detected ten times or more. The chain combines TRBV28 with TRBJ2-1, with 7 bases matching TRBD1. Trimming at V came to 1 base and at J to 7 bases, leaving 1 base not matched to a gene. Germline V gene lookup returns CDR1 MDHEN and CDR2 SYDVKM. The CDR3 has 13 amino acids. The CDR3 loop reads CASSLLQGNEQFF. CDR3 in DNA: TGTGCCAGCAGTTTATTACAGGGGAATGAGCAGTTCTTC.

This clonotype was detected only a few times. This rearrangement joins TRBV19 to TRBJ2-1; no clear D gene. This CDR3 spans 13 amino acids. CDR1 and CDR2 (germline): LNHDA, SQIVND (reference sequence). Trimming stripped 5 bases from V and 2 bases from J, with 7 bases between. CDR3 sequence (DNA): TGTGCCAGTAGTCCTCACGCCTACAATGAGCAGTTCTTC. Its protein product is CASSPHAYNEQFF.